This T cell receptor (beta chain) was recorded in a study of neurological immune-mediated disorders. Germline V gene sequence: CDR1 DFQATT, CDR2 SNEGSKA (reference sequence). The CDR3 covers 15 residues. V lost 0 bases to trimming and J lost 6 bases, with 16 bases between them. This sample's time point: technical triplicate 3. Sorted libraries came from around 990,000 CD4+ or CD8+ T cells. In this sample, this clonotype turned up many times. TCRdb used MiXCR to reprocess the 5' RACE reads, holding one entry per CDR3 protein. In the table there are over 25,000 distinct CDR3 sequences, about 16% of which are singletons.

The chain couples TRBV20-1 to TRBJ2-3, with TRBD2 as a possible D gene (7 bases). Source material: CD4+ T cells from blood. The sequence came from a female donor with HTLV-1-associated myelopathy (HAM/TSP). CDR3: CSARDPGGPADTQYF. Written as DNA, the CDR3 is TGCAGTGCTAGAGATCCGGGGGGCCCGGCTGATACGCAGTATTTT.